This T cell receptor beta chain was profiled in a study of control samples from healthy donors and cancer patients. CDR3 length: 15 residues. Germline lookup yields CDR1 MDHEN and CDR2 SYDVKM. Trimming shortened V by 8 bases and J by 0 bases, and 16 bases separated the two germline ends. This clone was seen just once. Generated by immunoSEQ multiplex PCR, the TCRdb table keeps only in-frame clones and is missing some. The sample lists over 100,000 clones, approximately 90% occurring once. The TCR sequence derives from a middle-aged man in good health. V gene TRBV28 combines with J gene TRBJ1-1; D gene uncertain. The specimen sequenced was blood. The CDR3, as DNA: TGTGCCAGCGATTCCCCCCAGGCCCTGAACACTGAAGCTTTCTTT. Amino acids: CASDSPQALNTEAFF.